One sample yielded the 30 T cell receptor beta chains listed below, sequenced in a study of T cell responses to AZD1222 COVID-19 vaccine. TCRdb's table, derived via immunoSEQ multiplex PCR, lists solely in-frame clones and lacks some. The table has fewer than 55,000 clones, more than 80% seen once. The material was peripheral blood, obtained on day 0 of AZD1222 vaccination. These TCRs come from an adult in good health.

This rearrangement joins TRBV9 to TRBJ2-1; TRBD1 matches 8 bases. The V segment lost 2 bases and the J segment 4 bases; nucleotides outside the gene matches: 11. The CDR3 has 17 residues. Germline assignment: CDR1 SGDLS and CDR2 YYNGEE. In DNA, the CDR3 is TGTGCCAGCAGCGTCGATCCGGACAGGGTTGTTTACAATGAGCAGTTCTTC. Translation gives CASSVDPDRVVYNEQFF. Full variable domain (remainder filled in from reference TRBV9 and TRBJ2-1): DSGVTQTPKHLITATGQRVTLRCSPRSGDLSVYWYQQSLDQGLQFLIQYYNGEERAKGNILERFSAQQFPDLHSELNLSSLELGDSALYFCASSVDPDRVVYNEQFFGPGTRLTVL.

The chain couples TRBV5-1 to TRBJ2-7; D may be TRBD2 (6 bases). Trimming removed 4 bases from V and 2 bases from J, with 19 bases in between. CDR1 SGHRS and CDR2 YFSETQ come from the germline V gene. CDR3 length: 16 residues. In DNA form, the CDR3 reads TGCGCCAGCAGCCCAATGGGTGGAGGGGTCCCCTACGAGCAGTACTTC. Translating gives CASSPMGGGVPYEQYF.

The J gene is TRBJ2-3, the V gene TRBV7-9, with 9 bases that match TRBD1. The CDR3 consists of 18 residues. The ends lost 5 bases at V and 0 bases at J; junction bases unmatched: 12. CDR1 is SEHNR, CDR2 FQNEAQ, per germline (reference sequence). CDR3 in DNA: TGTGCCAGCAGCCTAGAGAAGGGACAGGGCCTTAGCACAGATACGCAGTATTTT. Residues: CASSLEKGQGLSTDTQYF.

The V gene is TRBV4-1, the J gene TRBJ2-4; D gene uncertain. The ends were cut back, 4 bases at V and 3 bases at J, with 10 bases in the middle. The CDR3 contains 14 residues. Germline values: CDR1 MGHRA, CDR2 YSYEKL. This CDR3 is CASSPPGGKNIQYF. The CDR3 nucleotides are TGCGCCAGCAGCCCCCCCGGTGGCAAAAACATTCAGTACTTC.

The rearrangement joins TRBV28 to TRBJ2-1, with 9 nucleotides matching TRBD2. Germline trimming cut 5 bases from V and 4 bases from J; bases unmatched to any gene: 12. Germline V CDR1 and CDR2: MDHEN, SYDVKM. This CDR3 comprises 17 residues. CDR3 in DNA: TGTGCCAGCAGTCTTCCCCTAGCGGGGCCAACTTACAATGAGCAGTTCTTC. Protein: CASSLPLAGPTYNEQFF.

This chain joins TRBV7-3 and TRBJ2-5, with a weak D call TRBD2 (5 bases). The germline gives CDR1 SGHTA, CDR2 FQGTGA. Trimming left V 4 bases short and J 0 bases short, with 6 bases between. The CDR3 sequence is 13 residues long. CDR3 sequence: CASSSGNQETQYF. CDR3 DNA sequence: TGTGCCAGCAGCTCCGGGAACCAAGAGACCCAGTACTTC. Variable domain in full (rest from reference TRBV7-3 and TRBJ2-5): GAGVSQTPSNKVTEKGKYVELRCDPISGHTALYWYRQSLGQGPEFLIYFQGTGAADDSGLPNDRFFAVRPEGSVSTLKIQRTERGDSAVYLCASSSGNQETQYFGPGTRLLVL.

V is TRBV5-6 and J is TRBJ2-7; TRBD2 is a possible D gene (6 bases). CDR3 length equals 14 residues. Germline V gives CDR1 SGHDT, CDR2 YYEEEE. V was cut by 0 bases and J by 0 bases, with 7 bases left in between. The DNA for the CDR3 is TGTGCCAGCAGCTTGGACGGGAGCTCCTACGAGCAGTACTTC. Translation gives CASSLDGSSYEQYF.

The rearrangement joins TRBV7-2 to TRBJ2-7, with D possibly TRBD2 on 7 matching bases. There are 16 residues in the CDR3. The V gene's germline CDR1 is SGHTA and CDR2 FQGNSA. Trimming cost V 5 bases and J 0 bases, with 17 bases left between them. The CDR3 DNA is TGTGCCAGCAGCCTATGGGGGGGGGCAGGCTCCTACGAGCAGTACTTC. Translating gives CASSLWGGAGSYEQYF.

The CDR3 bases are TGTGCCACCAGCAGAGCTTCACAGGGGGCCTACGAGCAGTACTTC. This codes for CATSRASQGAYEQYF. This chain joins TRBV15 and TRBJ2-7; 8 bases are shared with TRBD1. CDR1 is LNHNV, CDR2 YYDKDF, per germline (reference sequence). Germline trimming cut 1 base from V and 2 bases from J; bases unmatched to any gene: 4. There are 15 residues in the CDR3.

CDR3 sequence (DNA): TGTGCAACGGCTCGGGGGGGCCCCAATGAGCAGTTCTTC. This translates into CATARGGPNEQFF. The chain carries TRBV12-3 or TRBV12-4 and TRBJ2-1; 8 nucleotides agree with TRBD2. The CDR3 totals 13 residues.

This clone has only a few counts. The chain recombines TRBV19 with TRBJ2-7, with D possibly TRBD1 on 5 matching bases. The CDR3 is 13 residues long. Germline CDR1 LNHDA, CDR2 SQIVND (reference sequence). V lost 9 bases to trimming and J lost 7 bases, with 19 bases between them. CDR3 sequence: CASSTGRAGEQYF. CDR3 in DNA: TGTGCCAGCTCTACCGGCAGGGCTGGGGAGCAGTACTTC.

This chain joins TRBV30 and TRBJ1-5; the match to TRBD1 covers 8 bases. The length of the CDR3 is 16 residues. V gave up 3 bases and J gave up 3 bases; unmatched junction bases: 10. Germline-derived CDR1 and CDR2 are GTSNPN and SVGIG (reference sequence). CDR3 protein: CAWSARGQGNNQPQHF. CDR3 nucleotides: TGTGCCTGGAGCGCAAGAGGACAGGGCAACAATCAGCCCCAGCATTTT.

Comment on this clone: At one of its ends the junction is not consistent with the germline gene, which may arise from a read error. The CDR3 DNA follows: TGTGCCAGCAGCTCCGGGACCCCCGTCCCGACCGAGGAGCTGTTTTTT. Translation: CASSSGTPVPTEELFF. This chain connects TRBV7-2 to TRBJ2-2; D is possibly TRBD1 or TRBD2 (5 bases each). Germline-derived CDR1 and CDR2 are SGHTA and FQGNSA. This CDR3 has 16 amino acids.

V is TRBV29-1 and J is TRBJ2-1, with a tentative D call TRBD1 (5 bases). The V end was cut by 5 bases, the J end by 5 bases, with 22 bases between. CDR3 size: 16 residues. Germline V gene data show CDR1 as SQVTM and CDR2 as ANQGSEA. The DNA for the CDR3 is TGCAGCGTTCTAGGGGTCAGAAGCGCCCGCAACAATGAGCAGTTCTTC. Amino acid sequence: CSVLGVRSARNNEQFF.

This chain links TRBV5-5 with TRBJ2-5, with 7 bases aligning to TRBD1. Germline lookup yields CDR1 SGHKS and CDR2 YYEKEE (reference sequence). The length of the CDR3 is 15 residues. The junction had 10 bases not matched to a gene; V was cut back by 3 bases and J by 5 bases. The CDR3 DNA follows: TGTGCCAGCAGCTCTCGACAGGGCGCGGCGGAGACCCAGTACTTC. Translating gives CASSSRQGAAETQYF.

This chain connects TRBV6-5 to TRBJ1-2, with a weak D call TRBD1 (5 bases). Germline V lookup: CDR1 MNHEY, CDR2 SVGAGI. Deletions cut 5 bases from V and 4 bases from J, with 14 bases between. This CDR3 region has 14 residues. The CDR3 DNA follows: TGTGCCAGCAGTCCCAAAGGGGAAACCTATGGCTACACCTTC. This translates into CASSPKGETYGYTF.

The chain is built from TRBV27 and TRBJ1-5; D is ambiguous. Trimming removed 6 bases from V and 0 bases from J, with 15 bases in between. CDR1 MNHEY and CDR2 SMNVEV come from the germline V gene (reference sequence). The CDR3 is 16 residues long. The CDR3: CASSTPGTYSNQPQHF. CDR3 bases: TGTGCCAGCAGCACCCCAGGAACTTATAGCAATCAGCCCCAGCATTTT.

This chain uses TRBV5-6 with TRBJ2-7, with D perhaps matching TRBD2 (5 bases). This CDR3 is built from 16 residues. Trimming left V 3 bases short and J 2 bases short, with 18 bases between. Germline CDR1 reads SGHDT; CDR2 reads YYEEEE. The CDR3 DNA sequence: TGTGCCAGCAGCTCCTTCTCTTTGCGGGCGCCCTACGAGCAGTACTTC. Translation: CASSSFSLRAPYEQYF. The full variable domain, rest sourced from reference TRBV5-6 and TRBJ2-7, is DAGVTQSPTHLIKTRGQQVTLRCSPKSGHDTVSWYQQALGQGPQFIFQYYEEEERQRGNFPDRFSGHQFPNYSSELNVNALLLGDSALYLCASSSFSLRAPYEQYFGPGTRLTVT.

The gene calls are TRBV19 and TRBJ2-2; 7 nucleotides align to TRBD2. The CDR3 has 13 amino acids. V shed 5 bases, J shed 6 bases, and the junction held 3 bases outside the gene matches. The germline CDR1 and CDR2 sequences are LNHDA and SQIVND (reference sequence). DNA for the CDR3: TGTGCCAGTAGTCGTACTAGCGCCGGGGAGCTGTTTTTT. It encodes CASSRTSAGELFF.

This chain connects TRBV7-9 to TRBJ1-1, with 11 bases aligning to TRBD1. Germline CDR1 and CDR2: SEHNR and FQNEAQ (reference sequence). Trimming took 4 bases from V and 6 from J; bases not matched to a gene: 7. The CDR3 is made up of 15 amino acids. The chain's CDR3 is CASSSRTGGSAEAFF. For the CDR3, the DNA is TGTGCCAGCAGCTCAAGGACAGGGGGCTCGGCTGAAGCTTTCTTT. The complete variable domain, with remaining parts taken from reference TRBV7-9 and TRBJ1-1, reads DTGVSQNPRHKITKRGQNVTFRCDPISEHNRLYWYRQTLGQGPEFLTYFQNEAQLEKSRLLSDRFSAERPKGSFSTLEIQRTEQGDSAMYLCASSSRTGGSAEAFFGQGTRLTVV.

The chain links TRBV7-9 to TRBJ1-1; the D is unclear. V was pared by 1 base and J by 0 bases, with 3 bases between. The CDR3 runs 13 residues. The germline gives CDR1 SEHNR, CDR2 FQNEAQ (reference sequence). In DNA, the CDR3 is TGTGCCAGCAGCTTAGACGTGAACACTGAAGCTTTCTTT. This encodes CASSLDVNTEAFF.

This chain connects TRBV30 to TRBJ1-3, with a possible D match to TRBD1 (5 bases). The length of the CDR3 is 13 residues. Per the germline V gene, CDR1 is GTSNPN and CDR2 is SVGIG (reference sequence). V lost 5 bases and J 4 bases, leaving 12 bases between the germline ends. The CDR3 bases are TGTGCCTGGGGGGTCCCAGGGGGAAACACCATATATTTT. Protein: CAWGVPGGNTIYF.

J is TRBJ1-1 and V is TRBV12-3 or TRBV12-4; D gene uncertain. V was clipped by 2 bases and J by 1 base, with 5 bases between them. This CDR3 has 13 amino acids. The CDR3 is CASSLSKNTEAFF. CDR3 DNA: TGTGCCAGCAGTTTATCTAAGAACACTGAAGCTTTCTTT.

V is TRBV11-2 and J is TRBJ1-6, with D perhaps TRBD1 (6 bases). The CDR3 has 16 residues. Trimming pared 1 base from V and 7 bases from J, leaving 14 bases between. The germline gives CDR1 SGHAT, CDR2 FQNNGV. CDR3 protein: CASSLGHRVGNSPLHF. The CDR3 nucleotides read TGTGCCAGCAGCTTAGGCCACAGGGTTGGGAATTCACCCCTCCACTTT.

This clone was detected once. This sequence joins TRBV2 and TRBJ2-6, with D perhaps TRBD2 (6 bases). V gave up 7 bases and J gave up 3 bases, with 10 bases separating them. The V gene's germline CDR1 is SNHLY and CDR2 FYNNEI. The CDR3 totals 14 residues. This CDR3 reads CASMAGNGANVLTF. In DNA, the CDR3 is TGTGCCAGCATGGCGGGGAATGGGGCCAACGTCCTGACTTTC. Together with reference TRBV2 and TRBJ2-6, the CDR3 gives the full variable domain: EPEVTQTPSHQVTQMGQEVILRCVPISNHLYFYWYRQILGQKVEFLVSFYNNEISEKSEIFDDQFSVERPDGSNFTLKIRSTKLEDSAMYFCASMAGNGANVLTFGAGSRLTVL.

The chain carries TRBV28 and TRBJ1-5, with D possibly being TRBD1 (6 bases). In germline, CDR1 is MDHEN, CDR2 SYDVKM. Trimming removed 5 bases at V and 2 bases at J, with 19 bases between. The CDR3 is made up of 17 amino acids. For the CDR3, the DNA is TGTGCCAGCAGTCCGGACACAGGGACTCACGGCAATCAGCCCCAGCATTTT. This codes for CASSPDTGTHGNQPQHF.

The chain employs TRBV6-5 and TRBJ1-5, with unresolved D. With 7 bases removed from V and 6 bases from J, the gap between germline ends came to 19 bases. Germline CDR1 and CDR2: MNHEY and SVGAGI. CDR3 length: 15 residues. The CDR3 region is CASTSKPGTGQPQHF. For the CDR3, the DNA is TGTGCCAGCACCTCGAAACCCGGAACGGGTCAGCCCCAGCATTTT.

The V call is TRBV3-1 (or the pseudogene TRBV3-2), the J call TRBJ2-3; D not certain. There are 13 residues in the CDR3. The V gene lost 2 bases and the J gene lost 2 bases, with 5 bases spanning the gap. From germline, CDR1 is LGHDT and CDR2 YNNKEL (reference sequence). The CDR3 loop reads CASSQLTTDTQYF. The CDR3 bases are TGTGCCAGCAGCCAATTGACCACAGATACGCAGTATTTT.

A few counts support this clone. This chain connects TRBV29-1 to TRBJ1-2; D perhaps matches TRBD1 (5 bases). The ends were cut back, 2 bases at V and 1 base at J, with 8 bases in the middle. This CDR3 comprises 13 residues. Germline assignment: CDR1 SQVTM and CDR2 ANQGSEA. The CDR3 sequence is CSVESRVNYGYTF. DNA of the CDR3: TGCAGCGTTGAATCCAGGGTTAACTATGGCTACACCTTC.

Within the sample, this clone is medium-sized. J is TRBJ2-3 and V is TRBV3-1 (or the pseudogene TRBV3-2), with TRBD2 matching over 8 bases. Germline trimming cut 0 bases from V and 6 bases from J; bases unmatched to any gene: 11. This CDR3 has 17 amino acids. Germline V gene data show CDR1 as LGHDT and CDR2 as YNNKEL (reference sequence). This CDR3 is CASSQELADRGTDTQYF. In DNA form, the CDR3 reads TGTGCCAGCAGCCAAGAACTAGCGGACCGAGGGACGGATACGCAGTATTTT.